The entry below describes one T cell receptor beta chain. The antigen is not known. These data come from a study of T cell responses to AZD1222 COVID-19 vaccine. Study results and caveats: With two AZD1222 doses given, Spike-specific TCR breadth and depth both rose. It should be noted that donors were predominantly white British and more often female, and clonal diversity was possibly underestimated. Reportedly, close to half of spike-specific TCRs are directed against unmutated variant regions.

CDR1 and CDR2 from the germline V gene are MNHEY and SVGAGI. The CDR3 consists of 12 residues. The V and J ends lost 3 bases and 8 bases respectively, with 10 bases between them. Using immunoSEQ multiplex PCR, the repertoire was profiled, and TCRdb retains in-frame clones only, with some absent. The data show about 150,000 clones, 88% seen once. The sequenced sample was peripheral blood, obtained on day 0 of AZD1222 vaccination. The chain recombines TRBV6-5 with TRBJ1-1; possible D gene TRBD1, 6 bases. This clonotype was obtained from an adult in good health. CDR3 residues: CASSYTTGEAFF. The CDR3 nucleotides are TGTGCCAGCAGTTATACAACAGGGGAAGCTTTCTTT.